This passage covers 15 T cell receptor beta chains from one sample sequenced in a study of spatial heterogeneity in lung cancer. Regarding the study as a whole: Expanded alpha and beta TCR counts within tumors tracked tumor mutation counts.

Each CDR3 protein gets one entry after TCRdb re-called the 5' RACE reads with MiXCR. Of roughly 730 distinct CDR3 sequences in the sample, roughly 14% are singletons; the top ten hold approximately 19%. What these receptors recognize is not known. The time point was: sample taken at primary tumor resection. The sample here was lung tumor tissue, taken at surgery. The source is a male donor with early-stage non-small cell lung cancer.

This clonotype was seen only once. V gene TRBV10-3 combines with J gene TRBJ1-1; 7 bases are shared with TRBD1. The V and J ends lost 11 bases and 2 bases, in that order; junction bases with no gene match: 5. Germline lookup yields CDR1 ENHRY and CDR2 SYGVKD. The CDR3 covers 12 residues. CDR3 loop: CASGTANTEAFF. DNA for the CDR3: TGTGCCTCAGGGACAGCTAACACTGAAGCTTTCTTT.

This clonotype is large in the sample. V is TRBV7-2 and J is TRBJ2-3; no clear D gene. The V end lost 0 bases, the J end lost 5 bases, and 6 bases lay between the germline ends. Germline V gene lookup returns CDR1 SGHTA and CDR2 FQGNSA. This CDR3 spans 13 amino acids. The CDR3 region is CASSLARLDTQYF. The DNA for the CDR3 is TGTGCCAGCAGCTTAGCGAGACTAGATACGCAGTATTTT.

In this sample, this clonotype is medium-sized. The V and J genes are TRBV28 and TRBJ1-5; D is ambiguous. CDR1 is MDHEN and CDR2 is SYDVKM in the germline V gene. The CDR3 is 14 amino acids. V was shortened by 7 bases and J by 1 base, with 11 bases between the two germline ends. For the CDR3, the DNA is TGTGCCAGCACCCCAGGCGTCAGCAATCAGCCCCAGCATTTT. This gives the protein CASTPGVSNQPQHF. Together with reference TRBV28 and TRBJ1-5, the CDR3 gives the full variable domain: DVKVTQSSRYLVKRTGEKVFLECVQDMDHENMFWYRQDPGLGLRLIYFSYDVKMKEKGDIPEGYSVSREKKERFSLILESASTNQTSMYLCASTPGVSNQPQHFGDGTRLSIL.

This clonotype is large by share. The CDR3 loop is CASSSGGVNEQFF. For the CDR3, the DNA is TGTGCCAGCTCTAGCGGGGGGGTTAATGAGCAGTTCTTC. V usage is TRBV2 and J usage is TRBJ2-1; 12 positions agree with TRBD2. The CDR3 spans 13 residues. The trim removed 8 bases at V and 7 bases at J, leaving 3 bases unmatched. Germline values: CDR1 SNHLY, CDR2 FYNNEI.

This clonotype ranks as large. V gene TRBV2 combines with J gene TRBJ2-7, with 8 bases that match TRBD1. In germline, CDR1 is SNHLY, CDR2 FYNNEI. V trimming: 6 bases; J trimming: 2 bases; junction bases outside the gene matches: 9. The CDR3 spans 15 residues. The CDR3 sequence is CASRSPGQDTYEQYF. In DNA form, the CDR3 reads TGTGCCAGCAGATCCCCGGGACAGGATACCTACGAGCAGTACTTC.

As for this clonotype: The junction and the germline gene differ at one end; a read error may be behind it. The chain couples TRBV27 to TRBJ2-7; TRBD2 matches at 8 bases. The germline V gene encodes CDR1 MNHEY and CDR2 SMNVEV (reference sequence). CDR3 size: 16 residues. The CDR3 loop reads CTSRPTRTSRTYEQYF. In DNA form, the CDR3 reads TGCACCAGCAGGCCGACCCGGACTAGCAGAACCTACGAGCAGTACTTC.

This clonotype was recorded a few times. This sequence joins TRBV24-1 and TRBJ2-5, with 11 bases aligning to TRBD1. CDR1 KGHDR and CDR2 SFDVKD come from the germline V gene. Trimming at V came to 4 bases and at J to 4 bases, leaving 4 bases not matched to a gene. The CDR3 is 15 amino acids. CDR3 DNA sequence: TGTGCCACCAGTGAGGACAGGGGGCCCGCAGAGACCCAGTACTTC. Its protein product is CATSEDRGPAETQYF.

This clonotype is large (0.1 to 1%) within its sample. The chain recombines TRBV18 with TRBJ1-5; no firm D call. Trimming took 3 bases from V and 5 from J, leaving 5 bases between them. This CDR3 comprises 12 residues. Germline CDR1 is KGHSH and CDR2 is LQKENI. The CDR3: CASSPEHQPQHF. DNA of the CDR3: TGTGCCAGCTCACCGGAACATCAGCCCCAGCATTTT. Supplemented by reference TRBV18 and TRBJ1-5, the full variable domain reads NAGVMQNPRHLVRRRGQEARLRCSPMKGHSHVYWYRQLPEEGLKFMVYLQKENIIDESGMPKERFSAEFPKEGPSILRIQQVVRGDSAAYFCASSPEHQPQHFGDGTRLSIL.

The J gene is TRBJ2-5, the V gene TRBV7-9; no clear D. Between the trimmed V and J ends, which lost 6 bases and 2 bases, there was a span of 10 bases. This CDR3 region has 13 residues. Per germline, CDR1 SEHNR and CDR2 FQNEAQ (reference sequence). The DNA for the CDR3 is TGTGCCAGCAGTACCTGGCTTCAAGAGACCCAGTACTTC. Protein sequence: CASSTWLQETQYF.

With regard to this clonotype: Germline is not matched at one junction end, which may reflect a read error. V and J are TRBV28 and TRBJ2-1; D remains ambiguous. Germline loops: CDR1 MDHEN, CDR2 SYDVKM. This CDR3 comprises 13 residues. CDR3 sequence reads: CASSSRSYNEQSF. CDR3 DNA sequence: TGTGCCAGCAGCTCAAGGTCTTACAATGAGCAGTCCTTC.

This clonotype ranks as large. The chain is built from TRBV5-1 and TRBJ2-7; D is unclear. Germline V lookup: CDR1 SGHRS, CDR2 YFSETQ. Trimming took off 6 bases at V and 2 bases at J, with 12 bases between the two ends. CDR3 length: 13 residues. The DNA of the CDR3 is TGCGCCAGCAAGGCCTGGATCACCTACGAGCAGTACTTC. Translating it yields CASKAWITYEQYF.

By share, this clonotype counts as large. The chain has TRBV7-3 and TRBJ1-5, with D hard to call. V was trimmed by 2 bases and J by 8 bases, leaving 10 bases between them. Germline CDR1 reads SGHTA; CDR2 reads FQGTGA. The CDR3 is made up of 13 amino acids. CDR3 sequence (DNA): TGTGCCAGCAGCTTACAGTTCGGGGAGCCCCAGCATTTT. The encoded protein is CASSLQFGEPQHF. The full variable domain, with the rest looked up from reference TRBV7-3 and TRBJ1-5, is GAGVSQTPSNKVTEKGKYVELRCDPISGHTALYWYRQSLGQGPEFLIYFQGTGAADDSGLPNDRFFAVRPEGSVSTLKIQRTERGDSAVYLCASSLQFGEPQHFGDGTRLSIL.

Within the sample, this clonotype is large. CDR3 loop: CASSKLAAGELFF. The CDR3 nucleotides read TGTGCCAGCAGTAAACTAGCGGCCGGGGAGCTGTTTTTT. V usage is TRBV28 and J usage is TRBJ2-2; 8 positions agree with TRBD2. The V gene end was trimmed by 5 bases and the J gene end by 6 bases; junction bases not matched to a gene: 2. CDR3 length equals 13 residues. Germline V gene lookup returns CDR1 MDHEN and CDR2 SYDVKM.

By share, this clonotype counts as large (0.1 to 1%). This CDR3 reads CASSSERGYEQYF. In nucleotides, the CDR3 is TGTGCCAGCAGTTCAGAGCGCGGTTACGAGCAGTACTTC. This sequence joins TRBV7-7 and TRBJ2-7; D is ambiguous. Trimming took 6 bases from V and 4 from J, leaving 13 bases between them. The CDR3 is 13 amino acids. Per germline, CDR1 SSHAT and CDR2 FNYEAQ (reference sequence).

This clonotype is labeled as medium-sized (0.01 to 0.1%). This chain uses TRBV5-5 with TRBJ1-3; D unclear. CDR1 and CDR2 (germline): SGHKS, YYEKEE (reference sequence). The CDR3 is made up of 15 amino acids. Trimming took 0 bases from V and 2 from J, leaving 9 bases between them. As DNA, the CDR3 is TGTGCCAGCAGCTTGGGGGCAGTCCCTGGAAACACCATATATTTT. Its protein is CASSLGAVPGNTIYF.